The 27 T cell receptor beta chains below come from one sample, sequenced in a study of early T cells in non-severe SARS-CoV-2 infection. TCRdb re-called the 5' RACE reads through MiXCR, storing one row per CDR3 protein. The top ten hold around 5% of the sample, which has tens of thousands of distinct CDR3 sequences, around 4.7% seen once. The sequenced sample consisted of whole blood. The receptors come from an adult who was a healthcare worker with PCR-confirmed SARS-CoV-2 infection or an uninfected control (not recorded which).

This clonotype was counted ten times or more. V is TRBV3-1 and J is TRBJ2-3; D is unclear. The CDR3 runs to 12 residues. Germline CDR1 reads LGHDT; CDR2 reads YNNKEL (reference sequence). V gave up 4 bases and J gave up 4 bases, with 6 bases separating them. As DNA, the CDR3 is TGTGCCAGCAGCCTAGACCCAGATACGCAGTATTTT. This gives the protein CASSLDPDTQYF.

The table lists this clonotype with many counts. This chain connects TRBV19 to TRBJ2-2; maybe TRBD2 (7 bases). V gave up 2 bases and J gave up 4 bases, with 14 bases separating them. Germline values: CDR1 LNHDA, CDR2 SQIVND (reference sequence). The CDR3 covers 16 residues. This CDR3 is CASSIRGARITGELFF. The CDR3 region has the DNA TGTGCCAGTAGTATACGGGGGGCAAGGATCACCGGGGAGCTGTTTTTT.

The rearrangement uses TRBV29-1 and TRBJ2-2, with D perhaps matching TRBD1 (6 bases). CDR3 length equals 13 residues. The V gene's germline CDR1 is SQVTM and CDR2 ANQGSEA. Trimming took 6 bases from V and 3 from J, leaving 11 bases between them. The CDR3 sequence: CSVGTPYTGELFF. The DNA of the CDR3 is TGCAGCGTCGGGACACCATACACCGGGGAGCTGTTTTTT.

This clonotype was counted ten times or more. The V and J genes are TRBV3-1 and TRBJ2-3, with 9 bases matching TRBD2. The CDR3 covers 14 residues. Looked up from germline, CDR1 is LGHDT and CDR2 is YNNKEL (reference sequence). V lost 5 bases and J lost 5; bases outside the gene matches: 5. The CDR3 bases are TGTGCCAGCAGCATGGGACTAGCTGGAGATACGCAGTATTTT. Amino acid sequence: CASSMGLAGDTQYF.

This clonotype has only a few counts. The J gene is TRBJ1-2, the V gene TRBV7-2, with D perhaps TRBD1 (5 bases). This CDR3 comprises 15 residues. V dropped 1 base and J dropped 5 bases, with 14 bases sitting between them. Per germline, CDR1 SGHTA and CDR2 FQGNSA. As DNA, the CDR3 is TGTGCCAGCAGCTTAGAACCCAGGGATGCTTATGGCTACACCTTC. Translation: CASSLEPRDAYGYTF.

This clonotype occurred a few times. J is TRBJ2-5 and V is TRBV5-4, with D tentatively TRBD1 or TRBD2 (5 bases each). CDR1 and CDR2 (germline): SGHNT, YYREEE (reference sequence). Trimming took 4 bases from V and 6 from J, leaving 25 bases between them. The CDR3 consists of 17 residues. DNA for the CDR3: TGTGCCAGCAGCCAAGGGGTACGAACAGGAGGACCGAAGACCCAGTACTTC. It yields the protein CASSQGVRTGGPKTQYF.

Many counts were recorded for this clonotype. The V gene is TRBV19, the J gene TRBJ2-2; D might be TRBD1 (7 bases). Per germline, CDR1 LNHDA and CDR2 SQIVND (reference sequence). The V gene lost 6 bases and the J gene lost 3 bases, with 20 bases spanning the gap. The CDR3 is made up of 17 amino acids. The CDR3 coding sequence is TGTGCCAGTAGCCTCATCCGCGGGACAGAGTACACCGGGGAGCTGTTTTTT. Translated, it gives CASSLIRGTEYTGELFF.

This clonotype came up many times. The chain has TRBV15 and TRBJ2-3, with D uncertain. Per the germline V gene, CDR1 is LNHNV and CDR2 is YYDKDF (reference sequence). This CDR3 spans 13 amino acids. The V gene lost 0 bases and the J gene lost 5 bases, with 6 bases spanning the gap. The CDR3 DNA follows: TGTGCCACCAGCAGAGACTATAGAGATACGCAGTATTTT. Residues: CATSRDYRDTQYF.

The chain carries TRBV16 and TRBJ2-3, with 9 bases matching TRBD1. CDR1 KGHSY and CDR2 FQNENV come from the germline V gene. The CDR3 has 19 amino acids. The V and J ends lost 6 bases and 2 bases, in that order; junction bases with no gene match: 18. The CDR3 DNA follows: TGTGCCAGCAGTCCAGATCGATTTTGGGGACAGGGAGCCACAGATACGCAGTATTTT. Translating it yields CASSPDRFWGQGATDTQYF.

This clonotype was seen a few times. This chain joins TRBV10-3 and TRBJ2-7, with D maybe TRBD1 (6 bases). V was shortened by 6 bases and J by 1 base, with 10 bases between the two germline ends. The CDR3 sequence is 13 residues long. Germline V gene sequence: CDR1 ENHRY, CDR2 SYGVKD. CDR3 in amino acids: CAISQQGSYEQYF. The DNA of the CDR3 is TGTGCCATCAGCCAACAGGGTTCCTACGAGCAGTACTTC.

This chain uses TRBV7-2 with TRBJ2-5; D not certain. V was shortened by 1 base and J by 3 bases, with 6 bases between the two germline ends. The CDR3 is 13 amino acids. Germline CDR1 is SGHTA and CDR2 is FQGNSA. Here the CDR3 DNA reads TGTGCCAGCAGCTTAGGGCAGGAAGAGACCCAGTACTTC. Translated: CASSLGQEETQYF.

This clonotype was seen repeatedly, ten times or more. A read error may produce the germline difference seen at one junction end. The V call is TRBV14, the J call TRBJ1-1, with D hard to call. This CDR3 contains 14 residues. Germline V gives CDR1 SGHDN, CDR2 FVKESK. CDR3 sequence: CASSQVLGNAEAFF. Here the CDR3 DNA reads TGTGCCAGCAGCCAAGTTCTAGGGAACGCTGAAGCTTTCTTT.

This chain links TRBV7-9 with TRBJ2-5; D gene ambiguous. Trimming cost V 4 bases and J 1 base, with 10 bases left between them. The germline CDR1 and CDR2 sequences are SEHNR and FQNEAQ (reference sequence). The CDR3 covers 14 residues. Here the CDR3 DNA reads TGTGCCAGCAGCTCCACAGATTTCCAAGAGACCCAGTACTTC. Its protein is CASSSTDFQETQYF.

This clonotype was recorded at least ten times. The V and J genes are TRBV10-3 and TRBJ2-7, with 13 positions matching TRBD2. V shed 1 base and J 5 bases; nucleotides not matched to a gene: 2. Per germline, CDR1 ENHRY and CDR2 SYGVKD. This CDR3 comprises 15 residues. CDR3 nucleotide sequence: TGTGCCATCAGTGAGTTTGGGACTAGCGGGAACGAGCAGTACTTC. Translated: CAISEFGTSGNEQYF.

This clonotype occurred many times. The J gene is TRBJ2-7, the V gene TRBV25-1; no reliable D call. Trimming took off 3 bases at V and 6 bases at J, with 15 bases between the two ends. Germline CDR1 reads MGHDK; CDR2 reads SYGVNS. This CDR3 has 14 residues. CDR3 nucleotides: TGTGCCAGCAGTGAGCGCTTTGATTTCGGCGAGCAGTACTTC. This translates into CASSERFDFGEQYF.

The J gene is TRBJ2-7, the V gene TRBV6-5; D unclear. The CDR3 spans 11 residues. V lost 0 bases, J lost 6 bases, and 3 bases lay in between. Germline V gene lookup returns CDR1 MNHEY and CDR2 SVGAGI. The CDR3 DNA is TGTGCCAGCAGTTACTCCGGCGAGCAGTACTTC. Its protein is CASSYSGEQYF.

This clonotype showed up many times. V is TRBV4-2 and J is TRBJ2-1; D not certain. In germline, CDR1 is LGHNA, CDR2 YNFKEQ. The CDR3 is 17 amino acids. V lost 3 bases and J 0 bases, leaving 15 bases between the germline ends. Here the CDR3 reads CASSQDSSLNSYNEQFF. As DNA, the CDR3 is TGTGCCAGCAGCCAGGATTCTTCGTTGAACTCCTACAATGAGCAGTTCTTC.

This clonotype was detected ten times or more. The chain combines TRBV5-1 with TRBJ1-2, with a tentative D call TRBD1 (6 bases). CDR1 is SGHRS and CDR2 is YFSETQ in the germline V gene. The CDR3 has 17 residues. The V end was cut by 0 bases, the J end by 2 bases, with 17 bases between. CDR3: CASSLDLGTPENYGYTF. CDR3 DNA: TGCGCCAGCAGCTTGGACCTCGGGACACCGGAAAACTATGGCTACACCTTC.

This clonotype was seen repeatedly, ten times or more. The chain employs TRBV11-3 and TRBJ2-1; TRBD2 aligns across 11 bases. The CDR3 is made up of 16 amino acids. V shed 2 bases and J 3 bases; nucleotides not matched to a gene: 3. Germline assignment: CDR1 SGHNT and CDR2 YENEEA. CDR3 protein: CASSLSGTSGYNEQFF. The CDR3 coding sequence is TGTGCCAGCAGCTTATCTGGGACTAGCGGCTACAATGAGCAGTTCTTC.

Many counts were recorded for this clonotype. The chain combines TRBV20-1 with TRBJ2-5; D call uncertain. The CDR3 has 11 residues. The V gene's germline CDR1 is DFQATT and CDR2 SNEGSKA (reference sequence). Trimming took off 1 base at V and 4 bases at J, with 4 bases between the two ends. Here the CDR3 reads CSARVSETQYF. CDR3 coding DNA: TGCAGTGCTAGAGTGTCAGAGACCCAGTACTTC.

This clonotype was seen ten or more times. This sequence joins TRBV7-2 and TRBJ1-6; unclear D gene. The germline V gene encodes CDR1 SGHTA and CDR2 FQGNSA. The CDR3 has 14 amino acids. The V gene lost 3 bases and the J gene lost 10 bases, with 13 bases spanning the gap. For the CDR3, the DNA is TGTGCCAGCAGCTTCTCCGGTGTTGGGTCACCCCTCCACTTT. It yields the protein CASSFSGVGSPLHF.

This clonotype was seen repeatedly, ten times or more. V and J are TRBV11-2 and TRBJ2-1; 7 bases map to TRBD1. Germline V gene sequence: CDR1 SGHAT, CDR2 FQNNGV. Unmatched junction bases numbered 18, after V lost 5 bases and J lost 5 bases. The CDR3 loop spans 18 amino acids. The CDR3 region is CASSGSTRGNRGNNEQFF. The CDR3 DNA sequence: TGTGCCAGCAGCGGGAGCACCAGGGGGAATAGGGGGAACAATGAGCAGTTCTTC. The complete variable domain, with remaining parts taken from reference TRBV11-2 and TRBJ2-1, reads EAGVAQSPRYKIIEKRQSVAFWCNPISGHATLYWYQQILGQGPKLLIQFQNNGVVDDSQLPKDRFSAERLKGVDSTLKIQPAKLEDSAVYLCASSGSTRGNRGNNEQFFGPGTRLTVL.

The table lists this clonotype with many counts. J is TRBJ2-6 and V is TRBV11-3; the D gene is possibly TRBD1 (6 bases). Germline assignment: CDR1 SGHNT and CDR2 YENEEA. V lost 1 base to trimming and J lost 0 bases, with 7 bases between them. This CDR3 has 16 residues. CDR3 coding DNA: TGTGCCAGCAGCTTAGGGACAGCCTCTGGGGCCAACGTCCTGACTTTC. Its translation is CASSLGTASGANVLTF.

This clonotype was observed at least ten times. The chain links TRBV5-6 to TRBJ2-6, with D hard to call. The CDR3 is made up of 18 amino acids. Germline assignment: CDR1 SGHDT and CDR2 YYEEEE. The V and J ends lost 4 bases and 0 bases respectively, with 17 bases between them. The chain's CDR3 is CASSSGLSGGSGANVLTF. The CDR3 bases are TGTGCCAGCAGCAGTGGCCTCTCAGGTGGCTCTGGGGCCAACGTCCTGACTTTC.

This clonotype was seen at least ten times. The rearrangement joins TRBV29-1 to TRBJ1-4, with a tentative D call TRBD1 (5 bases). The germline V gene has CDR1 SQVTM and CDR2 ANQGSEA. The CDR3 loop spans 13 amino acids. Trimming stripped 6 bases from V and 7 bases from J, with 15 bases between. The CDR3 reads CSVGDPMREKLFF. In DNA, the CDR3 is TGCAGCGTCGGGGACCCTATGCGTGAAAAACTGTTTTTT.

This clonotype was found many times. The chain is built from TRBV3-1 and TRBJ1-2; 8 bases fit TRBD1. J was trimmed by 12 bases and V by 4 bases; bases with no gene match: 10. Germline V gene sequence: CDR1 LGHDT, CDR2 YNNKEL (reference sequence). This CDR3 is 13 amino acids long. In DNA, the CDR3 is TGTGCCAGCAGCCGCGGCATTACAGGGGGAAACACCTTC. This translates into CASSRGITGGNTF.

This clonotype was detected ten times or more. The chain employs TRBV20-1 and TRBJ1-5, with D hard to call. The germline V gene has CDR1 DFQATT and CDR2 SNEGSKA (reference sequence). The CDR3 runs to 13 residues. Trimming left V 6 bases short and J 1 base short, with 10 bases between. The DNA of the CDR3 is TGCAGTGCCAAGAGTGGCAGCAATCAGCCCCAGCATTTT. Protein: CSAKSGSNQPQHF.